A single sample is the source of the 32 T cell receptor beta chains below, sequenced in a study of blood T cells in healthy people across ages. It was with a sample-barcoded 5' primer and a J-beta primer mix that a second PCR of roughly 7 to 12 cycles was run. From the 5' RACE reads, TCRdb called clonotypes with MiXCR, one entry per CDR3 protein. This table holds over 500,000 distinct CDR3 sequences, roughly half found once. Sample: blood. These receptors were obtained from an elderly woman in good health.

V usage is TRBV28 and J usage is TRBJ2-7; D uncertain. The DNA end favors TRBJ2-5, so the J call may be wrong. The CDR3 has 13 amino acids. Per germline, CDR1 MDHEN and CDR2 SYDVKM. CDR3 sequence: CASSATNKETQYF. The CDR3 DNA follows: TGTGCCAGCAGTGCAACCAACAAGGAGACCCAGTACTTC.

The V gene is TRBV7-6, the J gene TRBJ2-2; 8 nucleotides agree with TRBD1. The CDR3 length is 16 residues. Germline V gives CDR1 SGHVS, CDR2 FNYEAQ. The junction had 7 bases not matched to a gene; V was cut back by 5 bases and J by 2 bases. The CDR3 DNA sequence: TGTGCCAGCAGCCTCCGGACAGGGCCAAACACCGGGGAGCTGTTTTTT. Its translation is CASSLRTGPNTGELFF.

The chain has TRBV29-1 and TRBJ2-1; 14 bases agree with TRBD2. Germline CDR1 SQVTM, CDR2 ANQGSEA. The V gene end was trimmed by 3 bases and the J gene end by 5 bases; junction bases not matched to a gene: 15. CDR3 size: 19 residues. The CDR3 DNA reads as TGCAGCGTTGACCCCCTTGGACTAGCGGGGGGCCTACCAGACAATGAGCAGTTCTTC. The encoded protein is CSVDPLGLAGGLPDNEQFF.

With respect to this clonotype: This may come from a read error, since a much larger clone is one base off. The chain recombines TRBV4-2 with TRBJ2-5; D gene uncertain. CDR1 is LGHNA, CDR2 YNFKEQ, per germline. Trimming removed 1 base from V and 11 bases from J, with 23 bases in between. CDR3 size: 16 residues. CDR3 amino acids: CASSQAQLPSNNEQYF. The CDR3 DNA reads TGTGCCAGCAGCCAAGCTCAGCTTCCATCCAACAATGAGCAGTACTTC.

This clonotype was seen ten or more times. The rearrangement uses TRBV20-1 and TRBJ2-5, with TRBD1 matching 7 bases. The CDR3 is 13 amino acids. J was trimmed by 1 base and V by 6 bases; bases with no gene match: 5. The germline V gene encodes CDR1 DFQATT and CDR2 SNEGSKA (reference sequence). CDR3 sequence reads: CSAKGQIQETQYF. Written as DNA, the CDR3 is TGCAGTGCAAAGGGACAGATCCAAGAGACCCAGTACTTC.

About this clonotype itself: A read error may account for a junction end that differs from germline. The V call is TRBV12-3 or TRBV12-4, the J call TRBJ2-6, with 11 bases identical to TRBD1. CDR3 size: 19 residues. The CDR3 sequence is CASSLGQGVLSSGVNVLTF. CDR3 in DNA: TGTGCCAGCAGTTTGGGACAGGGGGTCCTCAGCTCTGGGGTCAACGTCCTGACTTTC.

This clonotype was seen a handful of times. A single base separates this from a much larger clone, so it may be a read error. The chain recombines TRBV7-2 with TRBJ1-6; 8 bases line up with TRBD1. Germline assignment: CDR1 SGHTA and CDR2 FQGNSA. The CDR3 has 15 residues. Here the CDR3 DNA reads TGTGCCAGCAGCTTAATACGGGACAGGAATTCACCCCCCCACTTT. Residues: CASSLIRDRNSPPHF.

Notes on this clonotype: One base away lies a much larger clone, so this may be a sequencing read error. The chain links TRBV27 to TRBJ2-3, with D possibly TRBD2 on 6 matching bases. Germline V gene lookup returns CDR1 MNHEY and CDR2 SMNVEV (reference sequence). This CDR3 region has 14 residues. As DNA, the CDR3 is TGTGCCAGCAGTGTAGCGGATAACACAGATACGCGGTATTTT. It is translated as CASSVADNTDTRYF.

As concerns this clonotype: This clone may be a read error of a much larger clone one base away. The chain employs TRBV3-1 and TRBJ2-5, with 7 bases that match TRBD2. Germline CDR1 LGHDT, CDR2 YNNKEL (reference sequence). The CDR3 has 16 amino acids. CDR3 sequence reads: CASSQELAGLQETRYF. CDR3 in DNA: TGTGCCAGCAGCCAAGAACTGGCGGGACTACAAGAGACCCGGTACTTC.

Worth noting for this clonotype: This may stem from a read error, because a much larger clone lies one nucleotide away. V gene TRBV7-3 combines with J gene TRBJ2-1; TRBD2 matches 10 bases. The CDR3 is 15 residues long. From germline, CDR1 is SGHTA and CDR2 FQGTGA. CDR3 bases: TGTGCCAGCAGCCTCAGACTAGCGGGCTACAATGGGCAGTTCTTC. Protein: CASSLRLAGYNGQFF.

CDR3: CATSRDPPNEETQYF. CDR3 nucleotides: TGTGCCACCAGCAGAGATCCCCCGAATGAAGAGACCCAGTACTTC. The chain couples TRBV15 to TRBJ2-5; D uncertain. Germline V gene sequence: CDR1 LNHNV, CDR2 YYDKDF (reference sequence). V gave up 0 bases and J gave up 3 bases, with 11 bases separating them. The CDR3 runs 15 residues.

This chain's CDR3 is CASTIYSGANVLTF. The CDR3 DNA follows: TGTGCCAGCACCATATACTCTGGGGCCAACGTCCTGACTTTC. The chain uses TRBV12-3 or TRBV12-4 and TRBJ2-6; the D is unclear. Trimming shortened V by 7 bases and J by 0 bases, and 7 bases separated the two germline ends. The length of the CDR3 is 14 residues.

This clonotype was observed many times. Germline is not matched at one junction end, which may reflect a read error. J is TRBJ1-2 and V is TRBV10-3; 9 bases are a match to TRBD1. Germline loops: CDR1 ENHRY, CDR2 SYGVKD. The length of the CDR3 is 14 residues. CDR3 sequence reads: CAISERQGGYVYTF. The DNA of the CDR3 is TGTGCCATCAGTGAGAGACAGGGGGGATATGTCTACACCTTC.

The chain recombines TRBV20-1 with TRBJ2-3; 14 bases match TRBD2. With V trimmed by 1 base and J by 0 bases, 12 bases remained unmatched. Germline V gene lookup returns CDR1 DFQATT and CDR2 SNEGSKA (reference sequence). The CDR3 loop spans 20 amino acids. The CDR3 here is CSARAGTSGSGGHSTDTQYF. The CDR3 DNA follows: TGCAGTGCTAGAGCCGGGACTAGCGGGAGCGGGGGCCATAGCACAGATACGCAGTATTTT.

The chain has TRBV6-2 or TRBV6-3 and TRBJ2-7, with D tentatively TRBD1 (6 bases). This CDR3 is 13 amino acids long. V gave up 4 bases and J gave up 0 bases, with 7 bases separating them. Germline V gives CDR1 MNHEY, CDR2 SVGEGT. This CDR3 is CASSWDNSYEQYF. The CDR3 region has the DNA TGTGCCAGCAGTTGGGACAACTCCTACGAGCAGTACTTC.

There are a few counts of this clonotype. The V call is TRBV12-3 or TRBV12-4, the J call TRBJ2-5; TRBD1 is a possible D gene (5 bases). With 1 base removed from V and 11 bases from J, the gap between germline ends came to 14 bases. This CDR3 spans 13 amino acids. The DNA for the CDR3 is TGTGCCAGCAGTTTAGGGGGCACCATGGTACAGTACTTC. This encodes CASSLGGTMVQYF.

The chain joins TRBV12-3 or TRBV12-4 to TRBJ2-3; TRBD2 aligns across 9 bases. The V gene end was trimmed by 3 bases and the J gene end by 0 bases; junction bases not matched to a gene: 16. This CDR3 has 20 amino acids. The CDR3 reads CASSFASGGPESLSTDTQYF. In DNA form, the CDR3 reads TGTGCCAGCAGTTTCGCGAGCGGGGGGCCAGAATCCCTTAGCACAGATACGCAGTATTTT.

The chain has TRBV12-3 or TRBV12-4 and TRBJ2-3; unclear D gene. CDR3 size: 13 residues. Trimming left V 2 bases short and J 6 bases short, with 9 bases between. The CDR3 DNA reads as TGTGCCAGCAGTTTATTTCACGGTGATACGCAGTATTTT. Translating it yields CASSLFHGDTQYF.

This clonotype was seen a single time. This may arise from a read error, as a much more abundant clone is one base away. The chain employs TRBV5-4 and TRBJ2-3; D unresolved. This CDR3 region has 16 residues. The germline V gene has CDR1 SGHNT and CDR2 YYREEE (reference sequence). CDR3 coding DNA: TGTGCCGGCAGCTTCTCTAAGTCTTCGCGCACAGATACGCAGTATTTT. Translating it yields CAGSFSKSSRTDTQYF.

The chain carries TRBV5-1 and TRBJ1-6, with D possibly being TRBD1 (5 bases). The CDR3 contains 16 residues. The V gene lost 0 bases and the J gene lost 10 bases, with 17 bases spanning the gap. Germline assignment: CDR1 SGHRS and CDR2 YFSETQ. This CDR3 is CASSLVGGTLSSPLHF. DNA for the CDR3: TGCGCCAGCAGCTTGGTTGGGGGAACCCTCAGCTCACCCCTCCACTTT.

About this clonotype itself: A much larger clone differs from this one at a single base, so this may be a read error. The chain couples TRBV9 to TRBJ2-1; perhaps TRBD2 as D (6 bases). This CDR3 has 16 amino acids. V lost 0 bases to trimming and J lost 0 bases, with 10 bases between them. Looked up from germline, CDR1 is SGDLS and CDR2 is YYNGEE. The CDR3 DNA is TGTGCCAGCAGCGTAGGTCCCGGGAGCTCCTACAATGAGCAGTTCTTC. Amino acids: CASSVGPGSSYNEQFF.

This clonotype was observed once. The chain joins TRBV20-1 to TRBJ1-2, with 8 bases that match TRBD1. The CDR3 spans 13 residues. V lost 5 bases and J lost 4; bases outside the gene matches: 6. From germline, CDR1 is DFQATT and CDR2 SNEGSKA (reference sequence). CDR3 in DNA: TGCAGTGCTTCAGACGACAGGGGCTATGGCTACACCTTC. This gives the protein CSASDDRGYGYTF.

V and J are TRBV5-1 and TRBJ2-3, with D perhaps matching TRBD1 or TRBD2 (5 bases each). This CDR3 is 18 amino acids long. Germline values: CDR1 SGHRS, CDR2 YFSETQ. Trimming removed 0 bases from V and 2 bases from J, with 19 bases in between. The CDR3 DNA reads TGCGCCAGCAGCTTGGAGGGTCGGCAGGGACCTGCCACAGATACGCAGTATTTT. Residues: CASSLEGRQGPATDTQYF. The variable domain in full, completed from reference TRBV5-1 and TRBJ2-3, reads KAGVTQTPRYLIKTRGQQVTLSCSPISGHRSVSWYQQTPGQGLQFLFEYFSETQRNKGNFPGRFSGRQFSNSRSEMNVSTLELGDSALYLCASSLEGRQGPATDTQYFGPGTRLTVL.

The V call is TRBV20-1, the J call TRBJ2-1; perhaps TRBD2 as D (7 bases). Looked up from germline, CDR1 is DFQATT and CDR2 is SNEGSKA (reference sequence). There are 14 residues in the CDR3. Between the trimmed V and J ends, which lost 5 bases and 7 bases, there was a span of 18 bases. CDR3 nucleotides: TGCAGTGCTTTCCGGGACACGGGAGGTAATGAGCAGTTCTTC. Its translation: CSAFRDTGGNEQFF.

This clonotype has a count of ten or more. The rearrangement uses TRBV18 and TRBJ1-2, with 7 nucleotides matching TRBD1. With 5 bases clipped from V and 3 bases from J, the junction kept 3 bases outside the gene matches. The CDR3 runs 13 residues. CDR1 is KGHSH, CDR2 LQKENI, per germline. The CDR3 spells CASSSQGDYGYTF. The CDR3 DNA follows: TGTGCCAGCTCAAGCCAGGGGGACTATGGCTACACCTTC.

This clonotype appeared a few times. The chain uses TRBV21-1 and TRBJ1-5. TRBV21-1 is an annotated pseudogene. The CDR3 has 14 residues. As DNA, the CDR3 is TGTGCCAGCAGCAATGGCCAACGGTCCCAGCCCCAGCATTTT. Residues: CASSNGQRSQPQHF.

Note on this clonotype: A clone one base away is much larger, so this may be a read error. CDR3 amino acids: CASSCLGTGEETQYF. The CDR3 DNA reads TGTGCCAGCAGTTGCCTTGGGACAGGGGAAGAGACCCAGTACTTC. The genes are TRBV12-3 or TRBV12-4 and TRBJ2-5; TRBD1 aligns across 10 bases. Losses at the gene ends were 4 bases for V and 3 bases for J; bases not matched to a gene: 5. The CDR3 loop spans 15 amino acids.

This clonotype was recorded at least ten times. This chain links TRBV5-1 with TRBJ2-1; D is unresolved. Germline CDR1 reads SGHRS; CDR2 reads YFSETQ. The CDR3 totals 15 residues. The V and J ends lost 1 base and 6 bases respectively, with 14 bases between them. The CDR3 region is CASSLTVAAGNEQFF. Here the CDR3 DNA reads TGCGCCAGCAGCTTGACGGTTGCGGCTGGCAATGAGCAGTTCTTC. Variable domain in full (rest from reference TRBV5-1 and TRBJ2-1): KAGVTQTPRYLIKTRGQQVTLSCSPISGHRSVSWYQQTPGQGLQFLFEYFSETQRNKGNFPGRFSGRQFSNSRSEMNVSTLELGDSALYLCASSLTVAAGNEQFFGPGTRLTVL.

V usage is TRBV6-5 and J usage is TRBJ2-3; D perhaps matches TRBD2 (6 bases). The V gene's germline CDR1 is MNHEY and CDR2 SVGAGI. V was cut by 1 base and J by 0 bases, with 14 bases left in between. This CDR3 comprises 17 residues. CDR3 in amino acids: CASSYFTGTESTDTQYF. Here the CDR3 DNA reads TGTGCCAGCAGTTACTTCACCGGGACTGAAAGCACAGATACGCAGTATTTT.

This clonotype was seen at least ten times. The genes are TRBV6-6 and TRBJ2-1; no clear D gene. CDR1 is MNHNY and CDR2 is SVGAGI in the germline V gene (reference sequence). The CDR3 consists of 13 residues. Trimming shortened V by 5 bases and J by 3 bases, and 8 bases separated the two germline ends. The CDR3 coding sequence is TGTGCCAGCAGTGTTTCGTTCTACAATGAGCAGTTCTTC. Protein: CASSVSFYNEQFF.

This rearrangement joins TRBV12-3 or TRBV12-4 to TRBJ1-1; D not resolved. The CDR3 loop spans 12 amino acids. Trimming shortened V by 9 bases and J by 5 bases, and 13 bases separated the two germline ends. This CDR3 reads CASPNAETEAFF. Written as DNA, the CDR3 is TGTGCCAGTCCTAATGCGGAGACTGAAGCTTTCTTT.

The chain couples TRBV7-2 to TRBJ2-2; a weak D match, TRBD1 (5 bases). The CDR3 has 16 residues. Trimming cost V 5 bases and J 0 bases, with 13 bases left between them. Germline CDR1 SGHTA, CDR2 FQGNSA. The CDR3 protein is CASSQTRTTNTGELFF. CDR3 DNA: TGTGCCAGCAGCCAAACCAGGACAACGAACACCGGGGAGCTGTTTTTT. The variable domain in full, with the rest retrieved from reference TRBV7-2 and TRBJ2-2, is GAGVSQSPSNKVTEKGKDVELRCDPISGHTALYWYRQSLGQGLEFLIYFQGNSAPDKSGLPSDRFSAERTGGSVSTLTIQRTQQEDSAVYLCASSQTRTTNTGELFFGEGSRLTVL.